The rows below give T cell receptor beta chains drawn from one sample of a study of T-cell reconstitution after alpha-beta-depleted transplantation in children. TCRdb re-called the PCR reads with MiXCR, one entry per CDR3 protein. The data contain about a million distinct CDR3 sequences, around 30% of them seen just once; the ten biggest clones take up over 25%. The sample here was PBMCs, mostly from graft donor cells, taken 360 days after TCRalphabeta/CD19-depleted stem cell transplant. The source of these receptors is a boy under two years old who had a stem cell transplant for SCID, so the T cells may come from the graft donor. Each CDR3 is given with its conserved first and last residue. A D gene is named only where the DNA matches it firmly. Only part of the rows carry a size: once, few, many, or a class if the clone is expanded.

J gene	D gene	V gene	clone size	CDR3 protein	CDR3 DNA
TRBJ1-1	NA	TRBV20-1	NA	CSARPGGTGNTEAFF	TGCAGTGCTAGACCAGGAGGCACGGGGAACACTGAAGCTTTCTTT
TRBJ1-6	NA	TRBV2	few	CASSEDWGTGSPLHF	TGTGCCAGCAGTGAAGATTGGGGAACGGGTTCACCCCTCCACTTT
TRBJ2-3	NA	TRBV28	NA	CASSLSLGGLTDTQYF	TGTGCCAGCAGTTTATCTCTAGGGGGACTCACAGATACGCAGTATTTT
TRBJ2-3	NA	TRBV20-1	few	CSAGEDGPADTQYF	TGCAGTGCTGGGGAGGACGGGCCGGCAGATACGCAGTATTTT
TRBJ1-1	TRBD1	TRBV19	NA	CASSTDRGGTEAFF	TGTGCCAGTAGTACCGACAGGGGAGGGACTGAAGCTTTCTTT
TRBJ2-7	TRBD2	TRBV12-3/TRBV12-4	few	CASRLTSGVFYEQYF	TGTGCCAGCAGGTTGACTAGCGGGGTGTTTTACGAGCAGTACTTC
TRBJ2-1	NA	TRBV15	few	CATSRAGTPYNEQFF	TGTGCCACCAGCAGGGCCGGGACACCTTACAATGAGCAGTTCTTC
TRBJ2-5	NA	TRBV4-1	NA	CASSQGTRKRLQETQYF	TGCGCCAGCAGCCAAGGGACGCGAAAGCGACTCCAAGAGACCCAGTACTTC
TRBJ2-3	TRBD1	TRBV18	NA	CASSPRRGRSPDTQYF	TGTGCCAGCTCACCACGAAGGGGGCGTTCGCCAGATACGCAGTATTTT
TRBJ2-1	NA	TRBV7-9	NA	CASSLARGIISEQFF	TGTGCCAGCAGCTTAGCGAGGGGGATTATTTCCGAGCAGTTCTTC
TRBJ2-2	NA	TRBV4-2	many	CASSQEGGRNTGELFF	TGTGCCAGCAGCCAAGAGGGCGGCAGAAACACCGGGGAGCTGTTTTTT
TRBJ1-2	NA	TRBV5-1	NA	CASSLDGGPANYGYTF	TGCGCCAGCAGCTTGGATGGGGGGCCAGCTAACTATGGCTACACCTTC
TRBJ2-2	NA	TRBV29-1	NA	CSVGAGNTGELFF	TGCAGCGTTGGTGCAGGGAACACCGGGGAGCTGTTTTTT
TRBJ2-7	TRBD1	TRBV12-3/TRBV12-4	NA	CASTLGQGASEQYF	TGTGCCAGCACTCTAGGACAGGGGGCTTCCGAGCAGTACTTC
TRBJ2-7	NA	TRBV5-6	few	CASSLLARRNEQYF	TGTGCCAGCAGCTTGCTTGCGAGGAGGAACGAGCAGTACTTC
TRBJ1-2	NA	TRBV29-1	NA	CSVVDGYGYTF	TGCAGCGTCGTGGACGGCTATGGCTACACCTTC
TRBJ2-1	TRBD1	TRBV7-8	NA	CASSLVHSGRDRTNNEQFF	TGTGCCAGCAGCTTAGTCCATTCGGGTCGGGACAGGACGAACAATGAGCAGTTCTTC
TRBJ2-2	NA	TRBV3-1	NA	CASSPGRSTGELFF	TGTGCCAGCAGCCCTGGACGGAGCACCGGGGAGCTGTTTTTT
TRBJ2-7	NA	TRBV20-1	NA	CSARAFTGNVNDEQYF	TGCAGTGCTAGGGCATTTACAGGGAATGTGAACGACGAGCAGTACTTC
TRBJ1-5	NA	TRBV12-3/TRBV12-4	once	CASSWGTFNQPQHF	TGTGCCAGCAGTTGGGGGACGTTCAATCAGCCCCAGCATTTT
TRBJ2-7	TRBD1	TRBV10-3	NA	CAIGWTGGWGEQYF	TGTGCCATCGGATGGACAGGGGGCTGGGGCGAGCAGTACTTC
TRBJ1-1	NA	TRBV4-1	NA	CASSQLLSPTEAFF	TGCGCCAGCAGCCAGCTCCTATCCCCAACTGAAGCTTTCTTT
TRBJ2-2	TRBD2	TRBV9	NA	CASSVLAGGLTGELFF	TGTGCCAGCAGCGTCTTAGCGGGGGGGCTCACCGGGGAGCTGTTTTTT
TRBJ2-3	NA	TRBV20-1	many	CSANPSSSTDTQYF	TGCAGTGCTAACCCTAGCTCTAGCACAGATACGCAGTATTTT
TRBJ2-7	TRBD1	TRBV4-1	few	CASSQEDRYEQYF	TGCGCCAGCAGCCAAGAGGACAGGTACGAGCAGTACTTC
TRBJ2-5	NA	TRBV6-2/TRBV6-3	NA	CASMSVRKTQYF	TGTGCCAGCATGTCTGTCCGAAAGACCCAGTACTTC
TRBJ1-1	NA	TRBV18	NA	CASSPVSGMGTEAFF	TGTGCCAGCTCACCGGTGTCGGGGATGGGCACTGAAGCTTTCTTT
TRBJ2-7	TRBD2	TRBV20-1	few	CSAGTSGGRSSYEQYF	TGCAGTGCTGGGACTAGCGGGGGGAGGAGCTCCTACGAGCAGTACTTC
TRBJ2-5	NA	TRBV5-1	NA	CASKPGASRSETQYF	TGCGCCAGCAAGCCTGGGGCATCTAGGTCAGAGACCCAGTACTTC
TRBJ2-3	NA	TRBV6-1	NA	CASSQLLSTDTQYF	TGTGCCAGCAGCCAACTACTGAGCACAGATACGCAGTATTTT
TRBJ2-2	NA	TRBV7-8	NA	CASSWKNTGELFF	TGTGCCAGCAGCTGGAAGAACACCGGGGAGCTGTTTTTT
TRBJ2-7	TRBD2	TRBV2	NA	CASALAGPSYEQYF	TGTGCCAGCGCACTAGCGGGGCCGTCCTACGAGCAGTACTTC
TRBJ2-1	TRBD1	TRBV29-1	NA	CSVDRTGGLTYNEQFF	TGCAGCGTTGACCGAACAGGGGGCTTAACCTACAATGAGCAGTTCTTC
TRBJ2-1	NA	TRBV5-1	once	CASSPAGTTYNEQFF	TGCGCCAGCAGCCCAGCGGGGACAACGTACAATGAGCAGTTCTTC
TRBJ2-1	TRBD1	TRBV24-1	NA	CATSDADRGSYNEQFF	TGTGCCACCAGTGACGCAGACAGGGGATCCTACAATGAGCAGTTCTTC
TRBJ2-2	NA	TRBV5-1	NA	CASSFFPRDAGELFF	TGCGCCAGCAGCTTCTTCCCTAGGGACGCCGGGGAGCTGTTTTTT
TRBJ1-5	NA	TRBV5-1	NA	CASSLGAGSQPQHF	TGCGCCAGCAGCTTGGGGGCAGGGAGTCAGCCCCAGCATTTT
TRBJ2-3	NA	TRBV20-1	few	CSSGSPTDTQYF	TGCAGTTCCGGATCTCCCACAGATACGCAGTATTTT
TRBJ1-4	NA	TRBV29-1	once	CSVEQGGKLFF	TGCAGCGTTGAACAGGGAGGAAAACTGTTTTTT
TRBJ2-1	TRBD2	TRBV6-4	NA	CASSLLRGGARFGYNEQFF	TGTGCCAGCAGTCTTCTACGCGGGGGGGCAAGATTCGGATACAATGAGCAGTTCTTC
TRBJ1-6	NA	TRBV28	few	CASSFGRLGNSPLHF	TGTGCCAGCAGTTTTGGGAGATTAGGGAATTCACCCCTCCACTTT
TRBJ2-3	TRBD1	TRBV4-1	NA	CASSQELGDREADTQYF	TGCGCCAGCAGCCAAGAGTTAGGGGACAGGGAAGCAGATACGCAGTATTTT
TRBJ2-3	NA	TRBV5-6	NA	CASSGSLRGRDIDTQYF	TGTGCCAGCAGCGGTAGCCTTAGGGGGAGGGATATAGATACGCAGTATTTT
TRBJ2-5	NA	TRBV9	NA	CASSLLGGVFQETQYF	TGTGCCAGCAGCCTTTTAGGGGGGGTGTTCCAAGAGACCCAGTACTTC
TRBJ2-3	TRBD2	TRBV28	NA	CASSTSGTSGGADTQYF	TGTGCCAGCAGTACCTCCGGGACTAGCGGGGGGGCCGATACGCAGTATTTT
TRBJ2-2	NA	TRBV3-1	NA	CASSQLSPQNTGELFF	TGTGCCAGCAGCCAACTAAGTCCTCAGAACACCGGGGAGCTGTTTTTT
TRBJ1-1	NA	TRBV24-1	few	CATVTIGARAFF	TGTGCCACCGTCACGATAGGGGCAAGAGCTTTCTTT
TRBJ2-7	TRBD1	TRBV3-1	NA	CASRHELGQENGYEQYF	TGTGCCAGCAGACACGAACTGGGACAGGAGAATGGGTACGAGCAGTACTTC
TRBJ2-5	NA	TRBV7-6	NA	CASSQVLGQTQYF	TGTGCCAGCAGTCAAGTTCTGGGGCAGACCCAGTACTTC
TRBJ2-5	NA	TRBV7-2	few	CASSLETGGAWETQYF	TGTGCCAGCAGCTTAGAAACGGGGGGCGCCTGGGAGACCCAGTACTTC
TRBJ2-3	TRBD1	TRBV29-1	many	CSVVGLDRPSTDTQYF	TGCAGCGTTGTCGGGTTGGACAGGCCTAGCACAGATACGCAGTATTTT
TRBJ2-2	NA	TRBV4-3	NA	CASSQATGELFF	TGCGCCAGCAGCCAAGCGACCGGGGAGCTGTTTTTT
TRBJ2-7	TRBD2	TRBV5-1	NA	CASSLDPSGVREQYF	TGCGCCAGCAGCTTGGATCCTAGCGGGGTAAGAGAGCAGTACTTC